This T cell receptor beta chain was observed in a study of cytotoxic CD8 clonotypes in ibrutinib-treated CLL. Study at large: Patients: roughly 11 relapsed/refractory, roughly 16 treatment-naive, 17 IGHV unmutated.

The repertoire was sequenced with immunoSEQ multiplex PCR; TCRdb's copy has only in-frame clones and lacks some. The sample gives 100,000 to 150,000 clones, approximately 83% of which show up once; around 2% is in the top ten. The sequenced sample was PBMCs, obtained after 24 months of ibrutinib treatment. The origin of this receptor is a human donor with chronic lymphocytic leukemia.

The CDR3 coding sequence is TGTGCCAGAATAACCCGACTAGCTAGAAATGAGCAGTTCTTC. Translating gives CARITRLARNEQFF. The rearrangement joins TRBV5-3 to TRBJ2-1; TRBD2 matches at 7 bases. TRBV5-3 is an ORF, with its function uncertain. Trimming cost V 6 bases and J 7 bases; bases outside gene matches: 10. The CDR3 runs to 14 residues.